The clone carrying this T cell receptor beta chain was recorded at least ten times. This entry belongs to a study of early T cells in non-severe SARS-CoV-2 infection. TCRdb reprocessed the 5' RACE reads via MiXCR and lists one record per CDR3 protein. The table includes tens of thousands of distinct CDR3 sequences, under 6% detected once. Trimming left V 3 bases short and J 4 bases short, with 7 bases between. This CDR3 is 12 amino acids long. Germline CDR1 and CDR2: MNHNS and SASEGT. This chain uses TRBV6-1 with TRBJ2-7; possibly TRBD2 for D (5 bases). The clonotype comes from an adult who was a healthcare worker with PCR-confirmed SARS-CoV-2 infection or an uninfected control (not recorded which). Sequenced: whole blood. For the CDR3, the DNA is TGTGCCAGCAGTGAGGGAGCTTACGAGCAGTACTTC. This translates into CASSEGAYEQYF.